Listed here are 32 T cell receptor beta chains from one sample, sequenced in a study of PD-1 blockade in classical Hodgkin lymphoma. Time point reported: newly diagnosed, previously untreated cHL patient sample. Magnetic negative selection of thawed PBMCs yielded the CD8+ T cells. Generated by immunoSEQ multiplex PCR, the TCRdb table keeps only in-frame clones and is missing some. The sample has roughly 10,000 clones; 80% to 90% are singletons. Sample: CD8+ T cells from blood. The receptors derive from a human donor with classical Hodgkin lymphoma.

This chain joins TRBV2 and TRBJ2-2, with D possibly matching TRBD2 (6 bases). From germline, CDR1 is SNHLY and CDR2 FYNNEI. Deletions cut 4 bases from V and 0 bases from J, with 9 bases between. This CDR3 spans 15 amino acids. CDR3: CASSGDFPNTGELFF. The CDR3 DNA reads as TGTGCCAGCAGTGGGGACTTTCCGAACACCGGGGAGCTGTTTTTT. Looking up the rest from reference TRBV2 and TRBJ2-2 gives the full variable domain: EPEVTQTPSHQVTQMGQEVILRCVPISNHLYFYWYRQILGQKVEFLVSFYNNEISEKSEIFDDQFSVERPDGSNFTLKIRSTKLEDSAMYFCASSGDFPNTGELFFGEGSRLTVL.

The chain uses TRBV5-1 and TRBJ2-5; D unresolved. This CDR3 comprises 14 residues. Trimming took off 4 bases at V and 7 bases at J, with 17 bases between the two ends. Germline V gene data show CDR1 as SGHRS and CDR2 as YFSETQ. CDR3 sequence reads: CASSPTEDPGTQYF. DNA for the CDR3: TGCGCCAGCAGCCCGACCGAGGACCCGGGGACCCAGTACTTC.

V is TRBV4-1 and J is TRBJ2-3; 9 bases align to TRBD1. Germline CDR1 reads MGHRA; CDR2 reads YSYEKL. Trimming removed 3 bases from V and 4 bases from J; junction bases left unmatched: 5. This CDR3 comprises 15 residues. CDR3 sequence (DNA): TGCGCCAGCAGCCATGAGGACAGGGGCGCAGATACGCAGTATTTT. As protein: CASSHEDRGADTQYF.

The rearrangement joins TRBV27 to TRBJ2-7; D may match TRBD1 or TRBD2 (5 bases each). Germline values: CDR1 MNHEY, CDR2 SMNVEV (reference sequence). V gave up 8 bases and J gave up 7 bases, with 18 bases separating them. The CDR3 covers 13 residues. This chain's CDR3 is CASSMGVRQEQYF. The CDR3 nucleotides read TGTGCCAGCTCAATGGGGGTACGTCAGGAGCAGTACTTC.

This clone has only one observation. The DNA of the CDR3 is TGTGCCAGCAGCCCGGACTGGGGTTACGCTGAAGCTTTCTTT. This translates into CASSPDWGYAEAFF. The chain carries TRBV5-4 and TRBJ1-1; D uncertain. Trimming left V 4 bases short and J 6 bases short, with 16 bases between. The CDR3 is 14 residues long. From germline, CDR1 is SGHNT and CDR2 YYREEE (reference sequence). The whole variable domain, filled in from reference TRBV5-4 and TRBJ1-1, reads ETGVTQSPTHLIKTRGQQVTLRCSSQSGHNTVSWYQQALGQGPQFIFQYYREEENGRGNFPPRFSGLQFPNYSSELNVNALELDDSALYLCASSPDWGYAEAFFGQGTRLTVV.

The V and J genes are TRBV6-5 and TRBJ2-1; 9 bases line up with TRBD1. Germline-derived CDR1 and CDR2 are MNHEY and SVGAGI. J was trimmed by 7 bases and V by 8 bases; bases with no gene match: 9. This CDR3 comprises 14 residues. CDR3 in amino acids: CASRSGQGMNEQFF. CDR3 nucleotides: TGTGCCAGCCGATCGGGACAGGGTATGAATGAGCAGTTCTTC.

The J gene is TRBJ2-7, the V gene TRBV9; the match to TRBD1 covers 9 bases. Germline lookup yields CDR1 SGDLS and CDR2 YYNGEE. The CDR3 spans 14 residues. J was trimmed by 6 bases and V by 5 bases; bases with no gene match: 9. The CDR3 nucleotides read TGTGCCAGCAGTTTCCGGGACAGGGTCGGCGAGCAGTACTTC. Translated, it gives CASSFRDRVGEQYF.

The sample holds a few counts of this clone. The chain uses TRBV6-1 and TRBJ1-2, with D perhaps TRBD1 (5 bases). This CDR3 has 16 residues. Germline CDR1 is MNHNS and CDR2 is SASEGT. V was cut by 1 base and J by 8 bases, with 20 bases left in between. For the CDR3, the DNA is TGTGCCAGCAGTGAAGGGTTATCAGGGCTGAGGGCCGGCTACACCTTC. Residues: CASSEGLSGLRAGYTF.

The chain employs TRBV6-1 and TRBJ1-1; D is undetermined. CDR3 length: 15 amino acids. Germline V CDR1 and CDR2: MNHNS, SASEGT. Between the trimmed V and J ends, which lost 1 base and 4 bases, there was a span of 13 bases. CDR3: CASSEEGASATEAFF. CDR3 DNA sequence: TGTGCCAGCAGTGAAGAGGGCGCGTCGGCCACTGAAGCTTTCTTT.

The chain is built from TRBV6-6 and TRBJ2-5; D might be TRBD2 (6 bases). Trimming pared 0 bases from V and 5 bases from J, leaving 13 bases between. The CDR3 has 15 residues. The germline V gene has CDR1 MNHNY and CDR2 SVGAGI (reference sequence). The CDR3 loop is CASSYSAGSGETQYF. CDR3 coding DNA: TGTGCCAGCAGTTACTCGGCGGGGTCGGGGGAGACCCAGTACTTC.

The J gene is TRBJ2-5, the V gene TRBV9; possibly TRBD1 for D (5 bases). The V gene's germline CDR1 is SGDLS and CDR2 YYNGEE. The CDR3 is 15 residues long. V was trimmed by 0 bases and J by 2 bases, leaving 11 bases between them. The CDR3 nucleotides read TGTGCCAGCAGCGTAGAAGGGGCTAGTCAAGAGACCCAGTACTTC. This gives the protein CASSVEGASQETQYF.

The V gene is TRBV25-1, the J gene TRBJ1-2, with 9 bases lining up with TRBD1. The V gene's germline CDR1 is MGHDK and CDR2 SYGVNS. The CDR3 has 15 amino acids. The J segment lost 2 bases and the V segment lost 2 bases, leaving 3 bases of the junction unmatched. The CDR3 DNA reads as TGTGCCAGCAGTGAACCGGGACAGGGAAACTATGGCTACACCTTC. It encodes CASSEPGQGNYGYTF.

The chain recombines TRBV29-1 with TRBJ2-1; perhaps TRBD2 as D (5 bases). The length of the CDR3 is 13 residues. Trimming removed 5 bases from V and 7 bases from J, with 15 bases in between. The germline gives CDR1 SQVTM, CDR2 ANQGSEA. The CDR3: CSVQTGLENEQFF. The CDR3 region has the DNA TGCAGCGTTCAAACGGGATTGGAGAATGAGCAGTTCTTC.

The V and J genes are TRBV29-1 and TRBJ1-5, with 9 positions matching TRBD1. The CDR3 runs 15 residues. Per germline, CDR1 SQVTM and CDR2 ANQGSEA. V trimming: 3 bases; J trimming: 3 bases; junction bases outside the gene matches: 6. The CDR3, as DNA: TGCAGCGTTGAGCGTCGGACAGGGGACAATCAGCCCCAGCATTTT. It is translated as CSVERRTGDNQPQHF.

The CDR3 DNA sequence: TGTGCCAGCAGTGAGAATATGGAACGGGATGAGCAGTTCTTC. This encodes CASSENMERDEQFF. This sequence joins TRBV6-4 and TRBJ2-1; no clear D gene. From germline, CDR1 is MRHNA and CDR2 SNTAGT. The germline V and J ends were trimmed by 3 bases and 8 bases, with 14 bases remaining between them. The CDR3 extends over 14 amino acids.

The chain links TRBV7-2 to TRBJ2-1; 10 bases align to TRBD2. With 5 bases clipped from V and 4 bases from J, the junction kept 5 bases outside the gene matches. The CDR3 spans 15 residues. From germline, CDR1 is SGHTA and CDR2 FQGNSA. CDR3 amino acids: CASSLSGGAYNEQFF. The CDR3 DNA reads TGTGCCAGCAGCCTCAGCGGGGGGGCTTACAATGAGCAGTTCTTC.

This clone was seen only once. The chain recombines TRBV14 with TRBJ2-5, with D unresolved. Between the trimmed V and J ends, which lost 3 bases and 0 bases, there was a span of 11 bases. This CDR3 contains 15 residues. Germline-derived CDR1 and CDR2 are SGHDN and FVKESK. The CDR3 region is CASSQFTVNQETQYF. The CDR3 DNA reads TGTGCCAGCAGCCAGTTTACAGTTAACCAAGAGACCCAGTACTTC.

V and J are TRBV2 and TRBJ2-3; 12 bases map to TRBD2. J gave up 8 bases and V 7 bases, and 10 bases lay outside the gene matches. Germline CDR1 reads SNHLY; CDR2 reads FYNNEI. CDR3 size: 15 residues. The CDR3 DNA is TGTGCCAGCACCAGACTAGCGGGGGCTCGGGGTACGCAGTATTTT. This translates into CASTRLAGARGTQYF.

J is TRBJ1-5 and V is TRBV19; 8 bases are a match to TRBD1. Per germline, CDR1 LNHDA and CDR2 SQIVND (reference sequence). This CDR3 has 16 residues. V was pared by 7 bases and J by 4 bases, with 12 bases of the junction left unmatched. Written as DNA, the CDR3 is TGTGCCAGTACCATGGACAGGGAGGTCCCTAATCAGCCCCAGCATTTT. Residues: CASTMDREVPNQPQHF. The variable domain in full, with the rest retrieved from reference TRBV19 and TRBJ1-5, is DGGITQSPKYLFRKEGQNVTLSCEQNLNHDAMYWYRQDPGQGLRLIYYSQIVNDFQKGDIAEGYSVSREKKESFPLTVTSAQKNPTAFYLCASTMDREVPNQPQHFGDGTRLSIL.

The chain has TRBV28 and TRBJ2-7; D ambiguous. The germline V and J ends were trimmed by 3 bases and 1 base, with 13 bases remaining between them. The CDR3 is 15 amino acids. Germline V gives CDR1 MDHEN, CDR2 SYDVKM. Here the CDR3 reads CASSFTTALSYEQYF. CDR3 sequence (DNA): TGTGCCAGCAGTTTTACGACGGCTCTTTCCTACGAGCAGTACTTC.

The DNA for the CDR3 is TGTGCCAGCAGTCCCAGGAGGGGGGGATGGGAGCTGTTTTTT. It yields the protein CASSPRRGGWELFF. J is TRBJ2-2 and V is TRBV11-2, with D perhaps TRBD2 (7 bases). Trimming took off 6 bases at V and 9 bases at J, with 17 bases between the two ends. The CDR3 consists of 14 residues. Germline lookup yields CDR1 SGHAT and CDR2 FQNNGV.

In nucleotides, the CDR3 is TGTGCCAGCAGCTTAGGGGGAGGGGACGAGCAGTACTTC. As protein: CASSLGGGDEQYF. The V and J genes are TRBV11-3 and TRBJ2-7; 7 bases map to TRBD2. The germline gives CDR1 SGHNT, CDR2 YENEEA. This CDR3 is built from 13 residues. J was trimmed by 5 bases and V by 1 base; bases with no gene match: 2.

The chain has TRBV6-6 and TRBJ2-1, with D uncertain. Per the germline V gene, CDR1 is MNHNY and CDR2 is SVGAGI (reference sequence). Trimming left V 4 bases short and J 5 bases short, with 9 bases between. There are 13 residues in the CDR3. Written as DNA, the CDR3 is TGTGCCAGCAGTTCGTACACGGACAATGAGCAGTTCTTC. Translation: CASSSYTDNEQFF.

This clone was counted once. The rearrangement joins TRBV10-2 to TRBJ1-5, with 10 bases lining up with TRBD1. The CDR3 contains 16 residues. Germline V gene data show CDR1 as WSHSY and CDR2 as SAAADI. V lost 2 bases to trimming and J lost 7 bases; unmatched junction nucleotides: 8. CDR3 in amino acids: CASSETDRGRHQPQHF. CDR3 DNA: TGCGCCAGCAGTGAGACTGACAGGGGGCGCCACCAGCCCCAGCATTTT.

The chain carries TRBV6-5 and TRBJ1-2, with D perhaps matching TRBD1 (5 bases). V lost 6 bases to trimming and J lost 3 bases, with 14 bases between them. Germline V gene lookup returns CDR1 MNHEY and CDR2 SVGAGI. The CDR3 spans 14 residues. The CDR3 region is CASRAPGPYYGYTF. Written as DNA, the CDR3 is TGTGCCAGCAGGGCCCCAGGGCCCTACTATGGCTACACCTTC.

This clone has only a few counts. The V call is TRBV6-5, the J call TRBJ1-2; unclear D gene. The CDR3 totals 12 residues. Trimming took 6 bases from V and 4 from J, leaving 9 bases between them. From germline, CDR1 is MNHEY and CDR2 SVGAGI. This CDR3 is CASSSPVYGYTF. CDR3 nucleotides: TGTGCCAGCAGCTCTCCAGTCTATGGCTACACCTTC.

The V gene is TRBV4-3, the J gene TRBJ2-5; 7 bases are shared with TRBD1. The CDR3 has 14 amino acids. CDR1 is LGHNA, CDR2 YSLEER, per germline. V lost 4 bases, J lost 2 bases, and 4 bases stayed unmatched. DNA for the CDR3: TGCGCCAGCAGCCCCGGGACAGCTCAAGAGACCCAGTACTTC. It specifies CASSPGTAQETQYF.

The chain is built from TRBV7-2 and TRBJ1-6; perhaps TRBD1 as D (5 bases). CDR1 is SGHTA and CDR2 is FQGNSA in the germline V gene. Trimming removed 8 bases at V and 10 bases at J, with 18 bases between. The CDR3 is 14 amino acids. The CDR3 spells CASATGRNNSPLHF. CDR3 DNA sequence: TGTGCCAGCGCTACAGGACGGAACAACTCACCCCTCCACTTT.

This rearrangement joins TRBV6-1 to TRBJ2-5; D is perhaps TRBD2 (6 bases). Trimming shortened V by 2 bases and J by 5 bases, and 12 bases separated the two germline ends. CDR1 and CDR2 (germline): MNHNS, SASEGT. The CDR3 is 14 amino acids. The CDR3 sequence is CASSEFSGPETQYF. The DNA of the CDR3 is TGTGCCAGCAGTGAATTTAGCGGTCCCGAGACCCAGTACTTC.

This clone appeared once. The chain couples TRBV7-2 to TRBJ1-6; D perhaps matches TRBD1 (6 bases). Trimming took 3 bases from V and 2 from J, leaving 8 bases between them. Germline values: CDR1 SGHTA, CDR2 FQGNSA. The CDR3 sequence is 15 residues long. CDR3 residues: CASSFTGPYNSPLHF. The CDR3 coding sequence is TGTGCCAGCAGCTTTACAGGGCCCTATAATTCACCCCTCCACTTT.

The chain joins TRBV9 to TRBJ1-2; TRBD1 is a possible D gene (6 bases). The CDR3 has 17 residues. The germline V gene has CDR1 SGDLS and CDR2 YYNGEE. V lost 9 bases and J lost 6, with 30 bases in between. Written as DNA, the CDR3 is TGTGCCACCCGAGCTTACAGCCTGATACAGGGTCAGGATGGCTACACCTTC. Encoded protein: CATRAYSLIQGQDGYTF.

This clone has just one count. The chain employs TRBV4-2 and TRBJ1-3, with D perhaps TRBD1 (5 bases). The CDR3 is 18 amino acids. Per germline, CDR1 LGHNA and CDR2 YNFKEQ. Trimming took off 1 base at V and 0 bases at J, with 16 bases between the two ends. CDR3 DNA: TGTGCCAGCAGCCAAGCTGTCCAGGGCCTGAGCTCTGGAAACACCATATATTTT. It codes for CASSQAVQGLSSGNTIYF.